This TCR beta chain was sequenced for a study of cytomegalovirus exposure and HLA in healthy donors. General observations from the study: A likely sequencing artifact accounted for one observed cluster of highly shared sequence variants.

Vbeta (60) and Jbeta (13) primers were used in the PCR. The table came from immunoSEQ multiplex PCR; TCRdb's copy has only in-frame clones and leaves some out. This sample has 80,000 to 100,000 clones, with about 67% found just once. Trimming shortened V by 0 bases and J by 8 bases, and 14 bases separated the two germline ends. This CDR3 region has 15 residues. Germline-derived CDR1 and CDR2 are SGDLS and YYNGEE. In regard to this clone: Its antigen is not known.

Sequences were obtained from PBMCs. The chain combines TRBV9 with TRBJ1-4; D is possibly TRBD1 (6 bases). The sequence was collected from a woman aged 18-29 years in good health and CMV-seropositive. The CDR3 loop reads CASSVGAGVREKLFF. CDR3 nucleotides: TGTGCCAGCAGCGTAGGCGCAGGGGTAAGGGAAAAACTGTTTTTT. The variable domain in full, completed from reference TRBV9 and TRBJ1-4, reads DSGVTQTPKHLITATGQRVTLRCSPRSGDLSVYWYQQSLDQGLQFLIQYYNGEERAKGNILERFSAQQFPDLHSELNLSSLELGDSALYFCASSVGAGVREKLFFGSGTQLSVL.